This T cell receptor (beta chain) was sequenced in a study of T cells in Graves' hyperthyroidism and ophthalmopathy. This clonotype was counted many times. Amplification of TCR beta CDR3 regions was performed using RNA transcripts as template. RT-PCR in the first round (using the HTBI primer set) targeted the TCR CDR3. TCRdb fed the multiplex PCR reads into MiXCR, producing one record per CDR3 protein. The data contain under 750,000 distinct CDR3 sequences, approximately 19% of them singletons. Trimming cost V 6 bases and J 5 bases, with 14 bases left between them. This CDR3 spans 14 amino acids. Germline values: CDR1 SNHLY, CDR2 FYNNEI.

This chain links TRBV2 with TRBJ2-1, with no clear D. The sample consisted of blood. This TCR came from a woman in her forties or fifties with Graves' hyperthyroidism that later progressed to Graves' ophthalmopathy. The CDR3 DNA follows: TGTGCCAGCAGCGGGTCTAGGTGGGACAATGAGCAGTTCTTC. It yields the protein CASSGSRWDNEQFF.